Sequencing of this T cell receptor beta chain was carried out in a study of T cell repertoires in cytomegalovirus infection (dated by TCRdb to about 2019). The study in broad terms: Donor HLA type was relevant to the analysis, because carriage of CMV infection together with the matching HLA type was indicated by public TCR beta signatures.

The table lists this clonotype with many counts. Its antigen remains undetermined. No much larger clone is present one base from it, and per-base qualities are unavailable. Sequenced using an Illumina HiSeq 1500. Starting from the raw public reads, TCRdb applied fastp trimming at Q25, assembled clones with MiXCR and retained in-frame beta chains. Rows with a matching CDR3 protein are joined into one entry that keeps the most common DNA and genes. This sample comprises under 150,000 distinct CDR3 sequences, approximately 9.2% of them detected only once. Over 9.5% of the sample is in the top ten clones. Summary of the overall study and its limitations: In both this cohort and an independent cohort of 350 to 400 donors, the cumulative frequency of public TCR beta family members distinguished carriers of CMV infection plus the relevant HLA type. The ex vivo response was dominated by HLA-C-restricted CMV-specific TCR beta clonotypes, and the single most frequent clonotype in two of eight donors was supplied by these HLA-C-restricted clonotypes.

The germline ends are 10 bases apart after V is trimmed by 1 base and J by 3 bases. The CDR3 contains 14 residues, cysteine and valine counted. The only DNA kept is the CDR3, 42 bases in frame from the first base. Via the germline V gene, CDR1 is SGHTA and CDR2 FQGNSA. The clonotype comes from a human donor in good health (CMV status not recorded). Some clones in this sample may be carry-over from other donors' samples. The sample comprised PBMCs. The rearranged chain carries TRBV7-2 and TRBJ2-7, with no confident D gene call. In nucleotides, the sequence is TGTGCCAGCAGCTTAGGACCCCTGGGCTACGAGCAGTACGTC. Translated, this is CASSLGPLGYEQYV.